This note documents a single T cell receptor (beta chain) sequence. What it binds is not known. These data are taken from a study of OX40 agonist ivuxolimab in advanced cancers. Sequencing used immunoSEQ multiplex PCR; TCRdb keeps in-frame clones, though not all of them. The sample shows 55,000 or so clones, about 86% of them seen only once. On cycle 4 day 1 and cycle 7 day 1, as well as at baseline, blood was sampled. The CDR3 has 18 amino acids. Germline V gives CDR1 MDHEN, CDR2 SYDVKM. Trimming cost V 6 bases and J 6 bases, with 26 bases left between them. Study-level findings and limits: On average, a greater number of expanded clones characterised CD8+ T cells relative to CD4+. Low normalized T-cell clonal expansion was additionally recorded for some nonresponders.

The sequence derives from an adult with an advanced solid tumor such as melanoma, head and neck, liver or kidney cancer. The V call is TRBV28, the J call TRBJ1-4; D is possibly TRBD1 (6 bases). Specimen: CD4+ or CD8+ T cells sorted from blood, collected in a trial of the OX40 agonist ivuxolimab. For the CDR3, the DNA is TGTGCCAGCAGCCTAGAGACCTCTTGGTTAGGGGGGGATGAAAAACTGTTTTTT. Protein product: CASSLETSWLGGDEKLFF.